This record concerns one T cell receptor beta chain sequence. Its specificity is unknown. V gave up 3 bases and J gave up 0 bases, with 12 bases separating them. This CDR3 spans 16 amino acids. CDR1 is SGHRS, CDR2 YFSETQ, per germline. This sample was included in a study of T cells in Graves' hyperthyroidism and ophthalmopathy. Overall study results and limits: Before onset, ophthalmopathy was predicted by the model a median around 6 months earlier. Ophthalmopathy cases were set apart from stable hyperthyroidism by a 13 V-J model. The blood repertoire included most of the expanded thyroid clonotypes above 0.001.

Exclusion followed for patients with uncontrolled infection, other autoimmune disease, pregnancy or lactation. The TCR beta CDR3 regions underwent amplification using RNA transcripts as the source. Primed by the HTBI set, a first-round RT-PCR was run on the TCR CDR3. TCRdb itself ran the multiplex PCR reads through MiXCR, one entry per CDR3 protein. The sample has about 510,000 distinct CDR3 sequences, 46% seen once. This sequence originates from an adult woman with Graves' disease, either hyperthyroidism or ophthalmopathy (not recorded which). The rearrangement uses TRBV5-1 and TRBJ2-2; D is perhaps TRBD2 (6 bases). The sequenced sample consisted of peripheral blood or thyroid tissue (not recorded which). The DNA of the CDR3 is TGCGCCAGCAGCTACATAAGCGGGCCGAACACCGGGGAGCTGTTTTTT. It translates to CASSYISGPNTGELFF.